A selection of T cell receptor beta chains follows, all from one sample in a study of blood T cell repertoires in COVID-19. Only in-frame clones appear in the TCRdb table, and some are missing; sequencing was by immunoSEQ multiplex PCR. Among about 310,000 clones listed, around 90% were seen once. The specimen was peripheral blood. The receptors were gathered from a woman between 40 and 55 years old with COVID-19, enrolled during active disease. Each CDR3 is given with its conserved first and last residue. D genes are given only for firm matches. Clone size is given for some rows only: seen once, a few or many times, or a class if the clone is expanded.

j_call clone_size v_call d_call cdr3_aa cdr3_nt
TRBJ2-5 - TRBV27 TRBD2 CASRLSGGAVKTQYF TGTGCCAGCCGACTTAGCGGGGGGGCCGTCAAGACCCAGTACTTC
TRBJ2-1 - TRBV7-8 TRBD2 CASSPRLAGSNEQFF TGTGCCAGCAGCCCGAGACTAGCGGGGAGCAATGAGCAGTTCTTC
TRBJ2-3 - TRBV9 TRBD1 CASSVHPGTGGTDTQYF TGTGCCAGCAGCGTGCACCCCGGGACAGGGGGAACAGATACGCAGTATTTT
TRBJ2-7 - TRBV29-1 - CSGLDRTNSYEQYF TGCAGCGGCCTAGACAGGACCAACTCCTACGAGCAGTACTTC
TRBJ1-1 - TRBV15 TRBD1 CATSRTGGMGTEAFF TGTGCCACCAGCAGAACAGGGGGCATGGGAACTGAAGCTTTCTTT
TRBJ1-2 - TRBV9 - CASSVDAVNGYTF TGTGCCAGCAGCGTAGATGCGGTAAACGGCTACACCTTC
TRBJ1-1 - TRBV5-5 TRBD1 CASSFRGTEAFF TGTGCCAGCAGCTTCAGGGGGACTGAAGCTTTCTTT
TRBJ2-2 - TRBV5-1 TRBD2 CASSLGFPGGGTGELFF TGCGCCAGCAGCTTGGGATTCCCGGGAGGGGGCACCGGGGAGCTGTTTTTT
TRBJ1-1 - TRBV7-6 - CASSRYPPGGVTEAFF TGTGCCAGCAGCCGGTACCCTCCGGGCGGGGTTACTGAAGCTTTCTTT
TRBJ2-2 few TRBV24-1 - CATRAGNTGELFF TGTGCCACCAGGGCAGGGAACACCGGGGAGCTGTTTTTT
TRBJ2-1 - TRBV4-1 TRBD2 CASSQAPAGGGNEQFF TGCGCCAGCAGCCAGGCACCCGCGGGGGGGGGCAATGAGCAGTTCTTC
TRBJ2-7 - TRBV27 TRBD2 CASSLGLAGYYEQYF TGTGCCAGCAGTTTAGGACTAGCGGGATACTACGAGCAGTACTTC
TRBJ2-2 - TRBV7-2 TRBD1 CASSPPDRVGTGELFF TGTGCCAGCAGCCCCCCGGACAGGGTAGGGACCGGGGAGCTGTTTTTT
TRBJ2-5 - TRBV9 - CASSVVGGDGETQYF TGTGCCAGCAGCGTAGTAGGAGGGGACGGAGAGACCCAGTACTTC
TRBJ2-6 - TRBV21-1 - CASSTPGQGVPGANVLTF TGTGCCAGCAGCACCCCGGGACAGGGGGTCCCTGGGGCCAACGTCCTGACTTTC
TRBJ1-1 - TRBV28 - CASSLFPRGTEAFF TGTGCCAGCAGTTTATTCCCCCGAGGGACTGAAGCTTTCTTT
TRBJ1-1 - TRBV28 - CASSLRTSEAFF TGTGCCAGCAGTCTTCGGACTAGTGAAGCTTTCTTT
TRBJ2-5 few TRBV30 TRBD1 CAWSFSGTGRETQYF TGTGCCTGGAGCTTTTCCGGGACAGGGCGAGAGACCCAGTACTTC
TRBJ1-5 - TRBV2 - CASNQGDDQPQHF TGTGCCAGCAATCAGGGTGACGATCAGCCCCAGCATTTT
TRBJ1-6 - TRBV9 - CASSVWGHSPLHF TGTGCCAGCAGCGTATGGGGGCATTCACCCCTCCACTTT
TRBJ1-1 - TRBV10-3 - CATGAGRGMNTEAFF TGTGCCACCGGGGCGGGGAGGGGGATGAACACTGAAGCTTTCTTT
TRBJ2-3 - TRBV5-4 - CASSLEPLTTDTQYF TGTGCCAGCAGCTTGGAACCTCTTACTACAGATACGCAGTATTTT
TRBJ1-1 few TRBV30 - CAWTEAGVTEAFF TGTGCCTGGACTGAGGCAGGGGTAACTGAAGCTTTCTTT
TRBJ2-4 - TRBV27 - CASSPGDPRGGNIQYF TGTGCCAGCAGCCCAGGAGATCCCAGGGGCGGAAACATTCAGTACTTC
TRBJ2-7 - TRBV9 TRBD1 CASSVGMGRGLDEQYF TGTGCCAGCAGCGTAGGGATGGGCAGGGGGCTGGACGAGCAGTACTTC
TRBJ1-2 few TRBV7-6 - CASSLVNAGAGYTF TGTGCCAGCAGCTTAGTTAATGCAGGGGCTGGCTACACCTTC
TRBJ2-7 - TRBV5-6 TRBD1 CASSTPGTVYEQYF TGTGCCAGCAGTACCCCCGGGACAGTCTACGAGCAGTACTTC
TRBJ1-2 - TRBV5-1 TRBD1 CASSSRDRSVGTF TGCGCCAGCAGCTCTAGGGACAGGTCGGTAGGAACCTTC
TRBJ2-2 - TRBV4-3 TRBD1 CASSQANPGQGAVVTGELFF TGCGCCAGCAGCCAAGCGAACCCGGGACAGGGGGCAGTGGTCACCGGGGAGCTGTTTTTT
TRBJ2-3 - TRBV6-5 TRBD1 CASKRDRGSDTQYF TGTGCCAGCAAAAGGGACAGGGGATCAGATACGCAGTATTTT
TRBJ1-4 few TRBV7-9 TRBD1 CASSPGTGYEKLFF TGTGCCAGCAGCCCAGGGACAGGGTATGAAAAACTGTTTTTT
TRBJ1-2 - TRBV28 - CASSFARGGYTF TGTGCCAGCAGTTTCGCCCGGGGTGGCTACACCTTC
TRBJ2-5 - TRBV11-1 TRBD1 CASRLGQGGETQYF TGTGCCAGCAGGTTAGGACAGGGCGGGGAGACCCAGTACTTC
TRBJ2-3 - TRBV19 - CASSPIGAGTDTQYF TGTGCCAGTAGCCCGATAGGGGCAGGGACAGATACGCAGTATTTT
TRBJ2-1 - TRBV2 TRBD2 CASRGTSVYNEQFF TGTGCCAGCAGAGGGACTAGCGTTTACAATGAGCAGTTCTTC
TRBJ2-1 - TRBV5-6 TRBD1 CASSTGRDRELHEQFF TGTGCCAGCAGCACAGGCCGGGACAGGGAATTGCATGAGCAGTTCTTC
TRBJ2-1 - TRBV10-2 TRBD2 CASSEISGRIHEQFF TGCGCCAGCAGTGAGATCAGCGGGAGGATCCATGAGCAGTTCTTC
TRBJ2-4 - TRBV6-6 TRBD1 CASNRQGQTKNIQYF TGTGCCAGCAACCGACAGGGGCAAACCAAAAACATTCAGTACTTC